The 12 T cell receptor beta chains below were found in one sample sequenced in a study of OX40 agonist ivuxolimab in advanced cancers. Using immunoSEQ multiplex PCR, the repertoire was profiled, and TCRdb retains in-frame clones only, with some absent. The sample has about 58,000 clones; approximately 86% are singletons. The sequencing here drew on CD4+ or CD8+ T cells sorted from blood, taken in a trial of the OX40 agonist ivuxolimab. These receptors were obtained from an adult with an advanced solid tumor such as melanoma, head and neck, liver or kidney cancer.

This chain links TRBV6-5 with TRBJ2-2; a possible D gene is TRBD2 (5 bases). Germline V gene sequence: CDR1 MNHEY, CDR2 SVGAGI. Trimming cost V 2 bases and J 6 bases, with 13 bases left between them. The CDR3 consists of 15 residues. CDR3 residues: CASSYDGMEAGELFF. Written as DNA, the CDR3 is TGTGCCAGCAGTTACGATGGGATGGAGGCCGGGGAGCTGTTTTTT.

The chain combines TRBV11-2 with TRBJ2-3, with D tentatively TRBD2 (5 bases). Germline V lookup: CDR1 SGHAT, CDR2 FQNNGV. V was shortened by 8 bases and J by 4 bases, with 19 bases between the two germline ends. CDR3 length: 15 residues. CDR3 amino acids: CASRGSGRAADTQYF. The CDR3 DNA reads as TGTGCCAGCCGGGGAAGTGGTCGAGCGGCAGATACGCAGTATTTT.

This clone was seen once. The chain employs TRBV7-2 and TRBJ1-4, with TRBD1 identical over 9 bases. Germline CDR1 is SGHTA and CDR2 is FQGNSA. CDR3 length: 15 residues. Unmatched junction bases numbered 3, after V lost 0 bases and J lost 7 bases. The CDR3 bases are TGTGCCAGCAGCTTAGCGGACAGGGGTGGTGAAAAACTGTTTTTT. Translated, it gives CASSLADRGGEKLFF.

This chain joins TRBV27 and TRBJ1-5; D gene ambiguous. V was clipped by 0 bases and J by 11 bases, with 11 bases between them. Germline lookup yields CDR1 MNHEY and CDR2 SMNVEV (reference sequence). This CDR3 is 13 amino acids long. The CDR3 loop reads CASSLSGLLAQHF. The CDR3 DNA reads as TGTGCCAGCAGTTTATCAGGCCTCTTGGCCCAGCATTTT.

This clone was seen a single time. The chain recombines TRBV7-2 with TRBJ1-1, with 9 positions matching TRBD1. The CDR3 totals 16 residues. J lost 6 bases, V lost 5 bases, and 13 bases had no gene match. Germline-derived CDR1 and CDR2 are SGHTA and FQGNSA. The CDR3 region has the DNA TGTGCCAGCAGCACGGACAGGGGAAGGCTGTCGGCTGAAGCTTTCTTT. Protein sequence: CASSTDRGRLSAEAFF.

The chain has TRBV6-5 and TRBJ2-6, with unresolved D. V was trimmed by 6 bases and J by 0 bases, leaving 9 bases between them. The CDR3 runs to 15 residues. Germline values: CDR1 MNHEY, CDR2 SVGAGI. The CDR3 sequence: CASRTPTSGANVLTF. In nucleotides, the CDR3 is TGTGCCAGCAGGACCCCCACCTCTGGGGCCAACGTCCTGACTTTC.

This chain links TRBV7-9 with TRBJ1-2, with D possibly matching TRBD1 (5 bases). The germline V gene encodes CDR1 SEHNR and CDR2 FQNEAQ (reference sequence). The V and J ends lost 3 bases and 4 bases respectively, with 9 bases between them. The CDR3 contains 13 residues. CDR3 residues: CASSLAGSYGYTF. As DNA, the CDR3 is TGTGCCAGCAGCTTGGCAGGGTCCTATGGCTACACCTTC. Drawing the rest from reference TRBV7-9 and TRBJ1-2, the complete variable domain is DTGVSQNPRHKITKRGQNVTFRCDPISEHNRLYWYRQTLGQGPEFLTYFQNEAQLEKSRLLSDRFSAERPKGSFSTLEIQRTEQGDSAMYLCASSLAGSYGYTFGSGTRLTVV.

The chain links TRBV29-1 to TRBJ1-1; D gene ambiguous. V lost 6 bases and J 1 base, leaving 9 bases between the germline ends. The CDR3 is 12 amino acids. Germline CDR1 SQVTM, CDR2 ANQGSEA. Here the CDR3 reads CSVKLANTEAFF. In DNA, the CDR3 is TGCAGCGTAAAATTGGCGAACACTGAAGCTTTCTTT.

The rearrangement joins TRBV19 to TRBJ1-2; weak D call: TRBD1 (5 bases). In germline, CDR1 is LNHDA, CDR2 SQIVND (reference sequence). The CDR3 is 13 residues long. The V gene lost 5 bases and the J gene lost 3 bases, with 10 bases spanning the gap. As DNA, the CDR3 is TGTGCCAGTAGTCGGGACGGGGACTATGGCTACACCTTC. It encodes CASSRDGDYGYTF.

V gene TRBV6-1 combines with J gene TRBJ1-5, with TRBD1 identical over 8 bases. The J segment lost 5 bases and the V segment lost 6 bases, leaving 9 bases of the junction unmatched. CDR3 length: 15 amino acids. Germline-derived CDR1 and CDR2 are MNHNS and SASEGT. The CDR3 region is CASSANRGWDQPQHF. CDR3 nucleotide sequence: TGTGCCAGCAGCGCCAACAGGGGGTGGGATCAGCCCCAGCATTTT.

This clone was recorded once. The chain has TRBV5-6 and TRBJ1-5; D is possibly TRBD1 (5 bases). The V gene's germline CDR1 is SGHDT and CDR2 YYEEEE. Between the trimmed V and J ends, which lost 1 base and 4 bases, there was a span of 6 bases. The CDR3 spans 13 residues. CDR3 nucleotide sequence: TGTGCCAGCAGCTTGAACAGGAATCAGCCCCAGCATTTT. It encodes CASSLNRNQPQHF.

This clone was seen only a few times. The chain recombines TRBV6-5 with TRBJ1-1, with 9 bases aligning to TRBD1. The trim removed 0 bases at V and 4 bases at J, leaving 6 bases unmatched. CDR1 and CDR2 (germline): MNHEY, SVGAGI. The length of the CDR3 is 16 residues. The CDR3 loop reads CASSYSTGGRSTEAFF. DNA of the CDR3: TGTGCCAGCAGTTACTCGACAGGGGGTAGGAGCACTGAAGCTTTCTTT.